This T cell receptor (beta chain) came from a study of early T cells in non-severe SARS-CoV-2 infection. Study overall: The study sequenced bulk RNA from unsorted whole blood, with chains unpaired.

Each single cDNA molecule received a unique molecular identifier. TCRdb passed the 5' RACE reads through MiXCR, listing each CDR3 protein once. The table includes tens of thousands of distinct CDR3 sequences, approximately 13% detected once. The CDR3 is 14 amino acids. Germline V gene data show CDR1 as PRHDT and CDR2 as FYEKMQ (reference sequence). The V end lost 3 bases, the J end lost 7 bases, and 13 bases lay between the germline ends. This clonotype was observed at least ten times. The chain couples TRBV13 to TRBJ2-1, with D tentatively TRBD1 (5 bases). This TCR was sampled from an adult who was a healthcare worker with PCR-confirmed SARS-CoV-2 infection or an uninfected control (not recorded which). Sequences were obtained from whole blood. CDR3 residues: CASSFQGNRNEQFF. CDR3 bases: TGTGCCAGCAGCTTCCAGGGTAACCGGAATGAGCAGTTCTTC.